These 18 T cell receptor beta chains came from one sample sequenced in a study of graft-versus-host responses after intestinal transplantation. Graft samples were processed, releasing intraepithelial and lamina propria lymphocytes. The data were produced by immunoSEQ multiplex PCR, yet TCRdb's version contains in-frame clones alone and is incomplete. The table records roughly 27,000 clones, over 60% of them present only once. Sample: ileum tissue, taken 98 days after intestinal transplantation. Source of these receptors: a human patient who received an intestinal transplant, so some T cells may come from the graft donor.

This chain links TRBV2 with TRBJ2-4; D is ambiguous. The length of the CDR3 is 16 residues. Trimming removed 2 bases at V and 0 bases at J, with 11 bases between. Germline V gene data show CDR1 as SNHLY and CDR2 as FYNNEI. CDR3 in DNA: TGTGCCAGCAGTGAATTGCTGTCGCTAGCCAAAAACATTCAGTACTTC. It yields the protein CASSELLSLAKNIQYF.

This clone was recorded once. The rearrangement joins TRBV15 to TRBJ1-6; tentative D call: TRBD1 (6 bases). The CDR3 runs 16 residues. Looked up from germline, CDR1 is LNHNV and CDR2 is YYDKDF (reference sequence). Deletions cut 5 bases from V and 0 bases from J, with 11 bases between. The CDR3 protein is CATSLGGSSYNSPLHF. The CDR3 coding sequence is TGTGCCACCAGCTTAGGGGGGAGCTCCTATAATTCACCCCTCCACTTT.

The rearrangement uses TRBV12-2 and TRBJ2-3; no check of the table's D call, TRBD2, against the DNA was made. TRBV12-2 is listed as a pseudogene. The CDR3 covers 16 residues. CDR3 sequence: CASRLLLAGFTDTQYF. Here the CDR3 DNA reads TGTGCAAGTCGCTTATTACTAGCGGGCTTCACAGATACGCAGTATTTT.

The genes are TRBV9 and TRBJ1-2; D is possibly TRBD1 (5 bases). V lost 0 bases and J lost 0, with 9 bases in between. The length of the CDR3 is 15 residues. Looked up from germline, CDR1 is SGDLS and CDR2 is YYNGEE. CDR3 bases: TGTGCCAGCAGCGTAGGGAGGGGAGCTAACTATGGCTACACCTTC. Amino acid sequence: CASSVGRGANYGYTF.

The V gene is TRBV19, the J gene TRBJ1-2, with D maybe TRBD1 (5 bases). The CDR3 is made up of 15 amino acids. Germline lookup yields CDR1 LNHDA and CDR2 SQIVND (reference sequence). V was clipped by 3 bases and J by 2 bases, with 13 bases between them. This CDR3 is CASSITGEGNYGYTF. The CDR3 DNA follows: TGTGCCAGTAGTATTACGGGGGAGGGGAACTATGGCTACACCTTC.

Comments on this clone: This sample also contains other DNA sequences that code for the same CDR3. In DNA form, the CDR3 reads TGTGCCAGCAGCTTAGGAGACGGTAGCAATCAGCCCCAGCATTTT. Amino acid sequence: CASSLGDGSNQPQHF. The V gene is TRBV7-8, the J gene TRBJ1-5; D ambiguous. Germline V gene sequence: CDR1 SGHVS, CDR2 FQNEAQ. Trimming removed 1 base from V and 0 bases from J, with 7 bases in between. The CDR3 runs 15 residues.

The chain carries TRBV9 and TRBJ2-3; a possible D gene is TRBD2 (7 bases). This CDR3 is built from 16 residues. The germline gives CDR1 SGDLS, CDR2 YYNGEE. The V and J ends lost 4 bases and 1 base respectively, with 16 bases between them. CDR3 amino acids: CASSPSGGLGTDTQYF. In DNA form, the CDR3 reads TGTGCCAGCAGCCCCTCGGGGGGCTTGGGCACAGATACGCAGTATTTT.

The chain couples TRBV6-6 to TRBJ1-1, with D perhaps TRBD1 (5 bases). CDR1 and CDR2 from the germline V gene are MNHNY and SVGAGI (reference sequence). The CDR3 totals 12 residues. V shed 0 bases and J shed 7 bases, with 6 bases lying between them. The CDR3 sequence is CASSYSQGEAFF. CDR3 sequence (DNA): TGTGCCAGCAGTTACTCCCAGGGTGAAGCTTTCTTT.

The chain carries TRBV7-2 and TRBJ1-1, with D possibly matching TRBD1 (6 bases). The CDR3 sequence is 16 residues long. Trimming took off 1 base at V and 4 bases at J, with 16 bases between the two ends. Germline CDR1 is SGHTA and CDR2 is FQGNSA. This chain's CDR3 is CASSLDPGVGFTEAFF. CDR3 DNA: TGTGCCAGCAGCTTAGATCCAGGGGTGGGTTTCACTGAAGCTTTCTTT.

This clone occurred a few times. The CDR3 bases are TGTGCCAGCAGCCAAACAGGAAACGATGAAAAACTGTTTTTT. This codes for CASSQTGNDEKLFF. This sequence joins TRBV5-6 and TRBJ1-4, with a possible D match to TRBD1 (5 bases). The V end lost 4 bases, the J end lost 6 bases, and 13 bases lay between the germline ends. The CDR3 runs 14 residues. CDR1 SGHDT and CDR2 YYEEEE come from the germline V gene.

This clone was observed a single time. The rearrangement links TRBV5-4 to TRBJ1-2, with D tentatively TRBD1 (5 bases). The V gene's germline CDR1 is SGHNT and CDR2 YYREEE (reference sequence). V was trimmed by 3 bases and J by 2 bases, leaving 17 bases between them. CDR3 length: 16 residues. CDR3 amino acids: CASSSKPDSGNYGYTF. The CDR3 DNA sequence: TGTGCCAGCAGCTCTAAGCCCGACAGCGGAAACTATGGCTACACCTTC.

The chain uses TRBV4-2 and TRBJ1-2, with TRBD1 identical over 7 bases. This CDR3 is built from 14 residues. CDR1 is LGHNA, CDR2 YNFKEQ, per germline. V lost 1 base, J lost 8 bases, and 7 bases stayed unmatched. The CDR3 DNA reads TGTGCCAGCAGCCAAGGAAGTACAGGGGACGGCTACACCTTC. Its protein product is CASSQGSTGDGYTF.

V is TRBV10-3 and J is TRBJ1-1; D not resolved. The germline V and J ends were trimmed by 5 bases and 1 base, with 5 bases remaining between them. CDR1 and CDR2 (germline): ENHRY, SYGVKD. The CDR3 extends over 12 amino acids. The CDR3 here is CAISTQNTEAFF. The DNA for the CDR3 is TGTGCCATCAGTACACAGAACACTGAAGCTTTCTTT.

This clone was detected only a few times. The CDR3: CASSSQNTGADQPQHF. The CDR3 region has the DNA TGTGCCAGCAGTTCCCAGAATACGGGTGCGGATCAGCCCCAGCATTTT. The rearrangement uses TRBV6-6 and TRBJ1-5; no reliable D call. Trimming left V 4 bases short and J 5 bases short, with 18 bases between. The CDR3 is 16 amino acids. The V gene's germline CDR1 is MNHNY and CDR2 SVGAGI (reference sequence).

This chain uses TRBV5-4 with TRBJ2-5; perhaps D is TRBD1 or TRBD2 (8 bases each). The CDR3 totals 18 residues. The V gene's germline CDR1 is SGHNT and CDR2 YYREEE (reference sequence). V was cut by 2 bases and J by 5 bases, with 25 bases left in between. The chain's CDR3 is CASSLQGEKRRGVETQYF. For the CDR3, the DNA is TGTGCCAGCAGCTTACAGGGGGAGAAGAGGCGGGGGGTGGAGACCCAGTACTTC.

The V gene is TRBV5-1, the J gene TRBJ2-5; TRBD1 aligns across 7 bases. Trimming at V came to 4 bases and at J to 2 bases, leaving 8 bases not matched to a gene. The CDR3 runs 15 residues. Germline V gene lookup returns CDR1 SGHRS and CDR2 YFSETQ. The CDR3 is CASSRTTGTQETQYF. The CDR3 DNA reads TGCGCCAGCAGCAGAACGACAGGGACGCAAGAGACCCAGTACTTC.

This chain uses TRBV5-1 with TRBJ2-7; possibly TRBD1 for D (5 bases). CDR3 length: 13 residues. Germline assignment: CDR1 SGHRS and CDR2 YFSETQ. V gave up 2 bases and J gave up 0 bases, with 6 bases separating them. CDR3 residues: CASSFDSSYEQYF. In DNA form, the CDR3 reads TGCGCCAGCAGCTTCGACAGCTCCTACGAGCAGTACTTC.

This clone was observed a few times. The rearrangement joins TRBV19 to TRBJ1-5; the D gene is possibly TRBD1 (6 bases). CDR1 LNHDA and CDR2 SQIVND come from the germline V gene (reference sequence). V lost 3 bases, J lost 2 bases, and 20 bases lay in between. The CDR3 loop spans 18 amino acids. The CDR3 sequence: CASSISHHLDSRNQPQHF. CDR3 DNA: TGTGCCAGTAGTATCTCACACCATCTGGACAGCCGCAATCAGCCCCAGCATTTT. The complete variable domain, with remaining parts taken from reference TRBV19 and TRBJ1-5, reads DGGITQSPKYLFRKEGQNVTLSCEQNLNHDAMYWYRQDPGQGLRLIYYSQIVNDFQKGDIAEGYSVSREKKESFPLTVTSAQKNPTAFYLCASSISHHLDSRNQPQHFGDGTRLSIL.